A single sample gave rise to the 3 T cell receptor beta chains below, sequenced in a study of blood T cell repertoires in COVID-19. TCRdb keeps only in-frame clones here, not all; method: immunoSEQ multiplex PCR. This sample has more than 75,000 clones, with 80% to 90% found just once. Material for sequencing was peripheral blood. The receptors come from a man aged 50 to 59 with COVID-19, enrolled during active disease.

V usage is TRBV25-1 and J usage is TRBJ1-1; D possibly corresponds to TRBD1 (5 bases). The V gene lost 2 bases and the J gene lost 5 bases, with 9 bases spanning the gap. CDR3 size: 13 residues. CDR1 is MGHDK and CDR2 is SYGVNS in the germline V gene. As DNA, the CDR3 is TGTGCCAGCAGTGAAAATGGGGGGACTGAAGCTTTCTTT. It encodes CASSENGGTEAFF.

The V gene is TRBV9, the J gene TRBJ1-3; TRBD1 matches 9 bases. Germline CDR1 reads SGDLS; CDR2 reads YYNGEE. The CDR3 runs to 17 residues. The ends lost 4 bases at V and 5 bases at J; junction bases unmatched: 13. This CDR3 reads CASSTSGTGYIRNTIYF. DNA for the CDR3: TGTGCCAGCAGCACTTCCGGGACAGGGTATATTCGAAACACCATATATTTT.

The V and J genes are TRBV7-8 and TRBJ2-7; D possibly corresponds to TRBD1 (5 bases). This CDR3 contains 14 residues. The germline V and J ends were trimmed by 1 base and 1 base, with 8 bases remaining between them. The germline CDR1 and CDR2 sequences are SGHVS and FQNEAQ. The CDR3 here is CASSLVRTSYEQYF. The CDR3 region has the DNA TGTGCCAGCAGCTTAGTCCGGACATCCTACGAGCAGTACTTC. The full variable domain, its missing parts supplied by reference TRBV7-8 and TRBJ2-7, is GAGVSQSPRYKVAKRGQDVALRCDPISGHVSLFWYQQALGQGPEFLTYFQNEAQLDKSGLPSDRFFAERPEGSVSTLKIQRTQQEDSAVYLCASSLVRTSYEQYFGPGTRLTVT.